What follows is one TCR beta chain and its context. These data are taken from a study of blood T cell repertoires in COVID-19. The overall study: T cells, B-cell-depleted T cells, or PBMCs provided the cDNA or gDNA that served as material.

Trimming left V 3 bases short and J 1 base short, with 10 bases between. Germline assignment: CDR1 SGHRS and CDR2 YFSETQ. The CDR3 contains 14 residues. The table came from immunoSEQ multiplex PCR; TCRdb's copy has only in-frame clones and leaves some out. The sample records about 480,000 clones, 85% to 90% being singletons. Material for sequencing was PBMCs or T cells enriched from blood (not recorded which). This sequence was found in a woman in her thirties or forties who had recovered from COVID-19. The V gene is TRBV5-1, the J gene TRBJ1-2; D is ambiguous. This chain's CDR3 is CASSSSTVNYGYTF. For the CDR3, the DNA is TGCGCCAGCAGCTCCTCTACAGTTAACTATGGCTACACCTTC.